The rows below give T cell receptor beta chains drawn from one sample of a study of beta chain features in type 1 diabetes. The method was immunoSEQ multiplex PCR; TCRdb's version includes in-frame clones alone and lacks a portion of them. The table lists 23,000 or so clones, about 69% of them singletons. The sample consisted of Tregs from blood. The receptors originated from a man younger than 30 with type 1 diabetes. Each CDR3 is given with its conserved first and last residue. Each record gives: clone size, D gene, J gene, V gene, CDR3 DNA, CDR3 protein. D genes are given only for firm matches. Not all rows give a size; the values are once, few, many and, for expanded clones, a class.

>NA|TRBD2|TRBJ2-2|TRBV7-2
TGTGCCAGCAGCGAGACTAGCGGGAGAAACACCGGGGAGCTGTTTTTT
CASSETSGRNTGELFF
>NA|TRBD1|TRBJ1-5|TRBV19
TGTGCCAGTAAGGACAGGTCAAATCAGCCCCAGCATTTT
CASKDRSNQPQHF
>NA|NA|TRBJ2-7|TRBV6-6
TGTGCCAGTGGCTTCGGGGGCGAGCAGTACTTC
CASGFGGEQYF
>NA|TRBD2|TRBJ2-5|TRBV10-3
TGTGCCATCAGTGGAGGACTAGCAGGAGAGTTGGAGACCCAGTACTTC
CAISGGLAGELETQYF
>NA|TRBD1|TRBJ2-2|TRBV6-5
TGTGCCAGCAGTTATAGGGACAGGGGGTCCGGGGAGCTGTTTTTT
CASSYRDRGSGELFF
>few|NA|TRBJ1-2|TRBV21-1
TGTGCCAGCAGGCCTCGGGAAAACTATGGCTACACCTTC
CASRPRENYGYTF
>NA|NA|TRBJ1-6|TRBV6-6
TGTGCCAGCAGTCCAGGACAAGTGAAGAATTCACCCCTCCACTTT
CASSPGQVKNSPLHF
>NA|TRBD1|TRBJ1-4|TRBV5-1
TGCGCCAGCAGCCCGCGACAGGGGGTGACTGAAAAACTGTTTTTT
CASSPRQGVTEKLFF
>few|NA|TRBJ1-6|TRBV7-2
TGTGCCAGCAGCTTAAAAGTTGCCAGCTCCTATAATTCACCCCTCCACTTT
CASSLKVASSYNSPLHF
>few|NA|TRBJ1-5|TRBV10-3
TGTGCCATCAGTTACGGAGGGGCTCAGCCCCAGCATTTT
CAISYGGAQPQHF
>NA|NA|TRBJ2-7|TRBV5-1
TGCGCCAGCAGCTTGATCAGGGGAAGAACCTACGAGCAGTACTTC
CASSLIRGRTYEQYF
>few|TRBD2|TRBJ2-4|TRBV28
TGTGCCAGCGGACCGAGGGGCGGGAGAAGAAACATTCAGTACTTC
CASGPRGGRRNIQYF
>NA|NA|TRBJ1-4|TRBV6-6
TGTGCCAGCAGTCCCCGTCGCGAGGTTAATGAAAAACTGTTTTTT
CASSPRREVNEKLFF
>once|NA|TRBJ1-1|TRBV6-1
TGTGCCAGCAGTTCACAGATTCACACTGAAGCTTTCTTT
CASSSQIHTEAFF
>NA|NA|TRBJ2-2|TRBV6-5
TGTGCCAGCAGTTACTGGACTGCGAACACCGGGGAGCTGTTTTTT
CASSYWTANTGELFF
>NA|NA|TRBJ2-2|TRBV28
TGTGCCAGCAGTTTTCGTCGGTGGGAGCTGTTTTTT
CASSFRRWELFF
>NA|NA|TRBJ2-1|TRBV6-5
TGTGCCAGCAGTGCGTGGTTGGAGCAGTTCTTC
CASSAWLEQFF
>few|TRBD1|TRBJ2-7|TRBV6-5
TGTGCCAGCAGTTACGATGTTTGGACAGGGGGGCACGAGCAGTACTTC
CASSYDVWTGGHEQYF
>NA|TRBD1|TRBJ1-1|TRBV10-2
TGCGCCAGCAGAGCCGGACAGGGGGCTATCAGTGAAGCTTTCTTT
CASRAGQGAISEAFF
>medium-sized|TRBD1|TRBJ2-7|TRBV5-4
TGTGCCAGCAGCTTGGCCGACAGGGGGAGCGAGCAGTACTTC
CASSLADRGSEQYF
>medium-sized|NA|TRBJ1-5|TRBV29-1
TGCAGCGTTGCGGATACAGCCAATCAGCCCCAGCATTTT
CSVADTANQPQHF
>NA|TRBD2|TRBJ2-5|TRBV5-6
TGTGCCAGCAGCTTACTAGCGTTCGTGACCCAGTACTTC
CASSLLAFVTQYF
>once|TRBD2|TRBJ2-7|TRBV11-2
TGTGCCAGCAGCCCCTTTCTAGCGGAAACATACGAGCAGTACTTC
CASSPFLAETYEQYF